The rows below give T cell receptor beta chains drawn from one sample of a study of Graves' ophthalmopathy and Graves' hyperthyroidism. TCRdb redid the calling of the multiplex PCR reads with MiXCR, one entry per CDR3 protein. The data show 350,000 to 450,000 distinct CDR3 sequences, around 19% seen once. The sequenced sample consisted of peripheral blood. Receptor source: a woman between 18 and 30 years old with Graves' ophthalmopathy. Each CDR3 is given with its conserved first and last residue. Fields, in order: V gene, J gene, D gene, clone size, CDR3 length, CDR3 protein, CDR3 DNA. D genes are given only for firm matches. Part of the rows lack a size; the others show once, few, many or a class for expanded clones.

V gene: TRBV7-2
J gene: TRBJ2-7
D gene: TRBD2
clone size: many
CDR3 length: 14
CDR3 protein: CASSSGGLAYEQYF
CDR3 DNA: TGTGCCAGCAGCTCGGGGGGACTAGCGTACGAGCAGTACTTC

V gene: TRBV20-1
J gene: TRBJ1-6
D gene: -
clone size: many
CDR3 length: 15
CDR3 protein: CSARDSQSYNSPLHF
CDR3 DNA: TGCAGTGCTAGAGATTCACAGTCCTATAATTCACCCCTCCACTTT

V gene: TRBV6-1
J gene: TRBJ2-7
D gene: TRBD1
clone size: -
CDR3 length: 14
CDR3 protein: CASSPGQGSVEQYF
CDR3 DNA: TGTGCCAGCAGCCCCGGACAGGGAAGCGTCGAGCAGTACTTC

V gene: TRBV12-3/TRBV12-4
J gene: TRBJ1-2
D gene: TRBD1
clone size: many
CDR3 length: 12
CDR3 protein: CASSSQGAGYTF
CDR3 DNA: TGTGCCAGCAGTTCACAGGGGGCCGGCTACACCTTC

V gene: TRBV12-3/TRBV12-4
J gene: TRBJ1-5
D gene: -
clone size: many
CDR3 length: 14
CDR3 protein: CASSLKGGPRPQHF
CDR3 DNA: TGTGCCAGCAGTTTAAAAGGAGGACCACGGCCCCAGCATTTT

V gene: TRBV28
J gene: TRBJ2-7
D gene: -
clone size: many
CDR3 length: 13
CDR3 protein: CATPPTATYEQYF
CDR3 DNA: TGTGCCACCCCTCCGACGGCGACCTACGAGCAGTACTTC

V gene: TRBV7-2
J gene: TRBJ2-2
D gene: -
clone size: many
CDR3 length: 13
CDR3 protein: CASSPRVTGELFF
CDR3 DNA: TGTGCCAGCAGCCCCAGGGTGACCGGGGAGCTGTTTTTT

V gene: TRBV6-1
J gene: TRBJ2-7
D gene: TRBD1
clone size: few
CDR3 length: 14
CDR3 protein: CASSKGDSAYEQYF
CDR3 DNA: TGTGCCAGCAGTAAGGGGGACAGCGCCTACGAGCAGTACTTC

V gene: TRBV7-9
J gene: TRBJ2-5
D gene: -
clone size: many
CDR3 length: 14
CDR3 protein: CASSLGDHRETQYF
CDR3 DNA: TGTGCCAGCAGCTTAGGGGACCACCGAGAGACCCAGTACTTC

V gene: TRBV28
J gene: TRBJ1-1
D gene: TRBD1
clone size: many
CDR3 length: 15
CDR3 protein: CASSRRTGQNTEAFF
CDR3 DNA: TGTGCCAGCAGCCGCCGGACAGGGCAGAACACTGAAGCTTTCTTT

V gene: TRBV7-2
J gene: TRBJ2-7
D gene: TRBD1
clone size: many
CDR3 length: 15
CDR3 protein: CASSPQGARSYEQYF
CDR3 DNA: TGTGCCAGCAGCCCACAGGGGGCGCGTTCCTACGAGCAGTACTTC

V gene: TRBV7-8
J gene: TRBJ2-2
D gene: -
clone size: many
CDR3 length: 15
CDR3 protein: CASSQWVRDTGELFF
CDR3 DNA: TGTGCCAGCAGCCAATGGGTCCGGGACACCGGGGAGCTGTTTTTT

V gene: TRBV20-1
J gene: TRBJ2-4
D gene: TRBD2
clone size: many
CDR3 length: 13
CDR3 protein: CSAPLLGGEIQYF
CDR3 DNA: TGCAGTGCTCCATTACTGGGGGGGGAAATTCAGTACTTC